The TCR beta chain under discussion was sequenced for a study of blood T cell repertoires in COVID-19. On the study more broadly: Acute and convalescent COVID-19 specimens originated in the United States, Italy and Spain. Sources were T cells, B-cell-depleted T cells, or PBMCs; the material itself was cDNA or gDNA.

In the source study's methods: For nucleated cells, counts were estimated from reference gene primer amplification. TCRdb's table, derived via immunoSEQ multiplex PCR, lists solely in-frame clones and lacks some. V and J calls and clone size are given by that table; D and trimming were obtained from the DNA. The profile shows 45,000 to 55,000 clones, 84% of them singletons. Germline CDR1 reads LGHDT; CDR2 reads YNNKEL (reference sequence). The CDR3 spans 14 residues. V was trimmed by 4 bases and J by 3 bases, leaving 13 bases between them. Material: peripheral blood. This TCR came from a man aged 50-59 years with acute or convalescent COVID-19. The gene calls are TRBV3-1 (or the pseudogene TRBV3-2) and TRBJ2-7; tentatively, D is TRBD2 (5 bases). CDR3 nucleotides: TGTGCCAGCAGCCCGGACTCCTTGGGCTACGAGCAGTACTTC. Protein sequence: CASSPDSLGYEQYF.